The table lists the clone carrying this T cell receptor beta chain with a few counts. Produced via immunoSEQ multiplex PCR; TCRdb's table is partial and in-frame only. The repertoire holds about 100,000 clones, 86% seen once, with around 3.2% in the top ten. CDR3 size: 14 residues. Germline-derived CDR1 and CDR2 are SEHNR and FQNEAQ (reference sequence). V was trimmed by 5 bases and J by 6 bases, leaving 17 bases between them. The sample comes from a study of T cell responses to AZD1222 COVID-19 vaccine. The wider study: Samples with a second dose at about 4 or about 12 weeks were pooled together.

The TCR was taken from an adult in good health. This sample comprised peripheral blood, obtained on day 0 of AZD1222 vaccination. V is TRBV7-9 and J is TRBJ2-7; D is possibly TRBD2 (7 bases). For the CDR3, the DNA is TGTGCCAGCAGCCCCTACAGGGAGGGGGGCGAGCAGTACTTC. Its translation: CASSPYREGGEQYF.